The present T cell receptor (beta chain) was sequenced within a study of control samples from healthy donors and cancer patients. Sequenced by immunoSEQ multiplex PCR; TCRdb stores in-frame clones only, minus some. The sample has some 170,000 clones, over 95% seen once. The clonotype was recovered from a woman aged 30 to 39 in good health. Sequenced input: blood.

The CDR3 reads CASSLQGDSTDTQYF. Written as DNA, the CDR3 is TGTGCCAGCAGCCTACAGGGGGATAGCACAGATACGCAGTATTTT. V is TRBV14 and J is TRBJ2-3; 8 bases line up with TRBD1. In germline, CDR1 is SGHDN, CDR2 FVKESK. The ends lost 4 bases at V and 0 bases at J; junction bases unmatched: 3. This CDR3 comprises 15 residues.